This T cell receptor beta chain was retrieved from a study of blood T cell repertoires in COVID-19. Whole-study context: The samples span acute and convalescent COVID-19 from the United States, Italy and Spain. The analysed material was cDNA or gDNA that came from T cells, B-cell-depleted T cells, or PBMCs.

Original analysis: By means of reference gene primer amplification, nucleated cell counts were estimated. Profiling relied on immunoSEQ multiplex PCR, and the TCRdb table lists in-frame clones only, not all of them. The V and J calls and clone size are taken from that table; D and trimming were inferred from the DNA. The data show some 45,000 clones, about nine tenths seen once. The CDR3 contains 13 residues. Germline lookup yields CDR1 SQVTM and CDR2 ANQGSEA. Deletions cut 4 bases from V and 2 bases from J, with 11 bases between. The rearrangement links TRBV29-1 to TRBJ2-5; a possible D gene is TRBD2 (5 bases). The sequence was collected from a human donor in a cohort sampled during active COVID-19. Source material: peripheral blood. CDR3 sequence reads: CSVVVRGQETQYF. CDR3 in DNA: TGCAGCGTTGTCGTCCGGGGTCAAGAGACCCAGTACTTC.